A single sample is the source of the 8 T cell receptor beta chains below, sequenced in a study of blood T cell repertoires in COVID-19. Clones were sequenced by immunoSEQ multiplex PCR, and TCRdb holds only the in-frame ones, with some missing. The repertoire consists of over 80,000 clones, with 90% occurring once and the leading ten covering 1.5% to 2%. The specimen was peripheral blood. The receptors were gathered from a man aged 55-75 years with acute or convalescent COVID-19.

This rearrangement joins TRBV28 to TRBJ2-1; TRBD2 might be the D (6 bases). In germline, CDR1 is MDHEN, CDR2 SYDVKM. V lost 5 bases to trimming and J lost 8 bases, with 19 bases between them. The CDR3 has 15 residues. The CDR3 region has the DNA TGTGCCAGCAGTCCCTCCGGGACTCTCTTACATGAGCAGTTCTTC. Encoded protein: CASSPSGTLLHEQFF.

The chain recombines TRBV5-1 with TRBJ1-4; D remains unclear. From germline, CDR1 is SGHRS and CDR2 YFSETQ. V gave up 0 bases and J gave up 5 bases, with 5 bases separating them. The length of the CDR3 is 13 residues. Here the CDR3 DNA reads TGCGCCAGCAGCTTGGGTCTCAATGAAAAACTGTTTTTT. It codes for CASSLGLNEKLFF.

The chain employs TRBV6-5 and TRBJ1-6; no clear D. Deletions cut 2 bases from V and 6 bases from J, with 8 bases between. CDR1 MNHEY and CDR2 SVGAGI come from the germline V gene. The CDR3 totals 14 residues. CDR3: CASSYGEVNSPLHF. CDR3 DNA sequence: TGTGCCAGCAGTTACGGGGAGGTTAATTCACCCCTCCACTTT.

The chain employs TRBV2 and TRBJ1-6, with D perhaps matching TRBD1 (5 bases). Trimming stripped 6 bases from V and 7 bases from J, with 13 bases between. This CDR3 spans 14 amino acids. Germline V gene sequence: CDR1 SNHLY, CDR2 FYNNEI. CDR3 sequence: CASRVDSSNSPLHF. CDR3 nucleotides: TGTGCCAGCAGAGTTGACAGCTCCAATTCACCCCTCCACTTT.

The V gene is TRBV2, the J gene TRBJ2-1, with D perhaps TRBD2 (5 bases). There are 13 residues in the CDR3. Trimming removed 6 bases at V and 2 bases at J, with 8 bases between. Looked up from germline, CDR1 is SNHLY and CDR2 is FYNNEI. The CDR3 here is CASSAGPYNEQFF. CDR3 DNA: TGTGCCAGCAGCGCGGGCCCCTACAATGAGCAGTTCTTC.

The chain couples TRBV19 to TRBJ2-1, with D maybe TRBD2 (5 bases). The CDR3 is 13 residues long. The V gene lost 0 bases and the J gene lost 12 bases, with 12 bases spanning the gap. CDR1 is LNHDA and CDR2 is SQIVND in the germline V gene (reference sequence). This CDR3 is CASSIDPGFGQFF. The CDR3 bases are TGTGCCAGTAGTATAGATCCGGGGTTTGGGCAGTTCTTC.

The V gene is TRBV6-5, the J gene TRBJ1-1; 8 bases map to TRBD1. The CDR3 runs to 15 residues. Trimming cost V 2 bases and J 0 bases; bases outside gene matches: 2. CDR1 MNHEY and CDR2 SVGAGI come from the germline V gene. CDR3 protein: CASSYGTGMNTEAFF. As DNA, the CDR3 is TGTGCCAGCAGTTACGGGACAGGAATGAACACTGAAGCTTTCTTT.

The chain carries TRBV5-4 and TRBJ2-1, with D possibly TRBD1 on 6 matching bases. This CDR3 is 18 amino acids long. CDR1 is SGHNT and CDR2 is YYREEE in the germline V gene (reference sequence). The ends were cut back, 4 bases at V and 0 bases at J, with 20 bases in the middle. The CDR3 sequence: CASSGGTDSQSSYNEQFF. The CDR3 bases are TGTGCCAGCAGCGGGGGCACAGATTCCCAAAGCTCCTACAATGAGCAGTTCTTC.